This T cell receptor (beta chain) comes out of a study of identical twins. General observations from the study: For monozygotic twins, models underestimated out-of-frame TCR alpha sharing. Clonotypes of the beta chain that were abundant in cord blood carried fewer insertions (memory repertoires showed none). Zero-insertion analyses might be partly confounded by invariant T cells like MAIT and iNKT.

Among all donors, each was a healthy Caucasian. TCRdb independently ran MiXCR on the 5' RACE reads; one entry per CDR3 protein. The table lists 250,000 to 300,000 distinct CDR3 sequences, about 8.3% of them singletons. This clonotype has only a few counts. The antigen remains unidentified. Germline V gene sequence: CDR1 MNHEY, CDR2 SVGAGI. This CDR3 has 16 amino acids. V gave up 4 bases and J gave up 1 base; unmatched junction bases: 6. Another study also made use of these data, one on yellow fever vaccine responses in identical twins.

The source of this sequence is a young woman in good health. The sample was CD8+ T cells sorted from blood. The chain recombines TRBV6-5 with TRBJ2-7; 11 nucleotides align to TRBD2. The chain's CDR3 is CASSSLTSGGSYEQYF. The CDR3 DNA follows: TGTGCCAGCAGTTCCCTTACTAGCGGGGGATCCTACGAGCAGTACTTC.